Listed below are T cell receptor beta chains from one sample, sequenced in a study of blood T cell repertoires in COVID-19. Repertoires were generated with immunoSEQ multiplex PCR, while TCRdb's copy carries only in-frame clones and drops some. This repertoire shows about 240,000 clones, 75% to 85% found once; its top ten account for 7% to 10%. Source material: peripheral blood. These receptors all stem from a woman of 80 years or more with COVID-19, enrolled during active disease. The conserved cysteine and the conserved F or W are not part of the CDR3 here.

j_call v_call cdr3_aa
TRBJ1-1 TRBV7-2 ASSLGSRGTEAF
TRBJ2-1 TRBV18 ASSPPEVNEQF
TRBJ2-7 TRBV5-6 ASSQVHSYEQY
TRBJ1-2 TRBV27 ASSSTGGGGYT
TRBJ2-2 TRBV5-1 ASSWGDRANTGELF
TRBJ1-1 TRBV6-4 ASSDYPTGTVAF
TRBJ2-2 TRBV5-1 ASMPGGKNTGELF
TRBJ2-4 TRBV7-2 ASSAGQGPAKNIQY
TRBJ1-1 TRBV28 ASRGRGQGKAF
TRBJ2-3 TRBV7-6 ASSSPGLGTDTQY
TRBJ1-5 TRBV6-1 ASSAHPGGGSNQPQH
TRBJ2-3 TRBV11-2 ASSPSLATQY
TRBJ1-1 TRBV7-6 ASSLLNDRTPMNTEAF
TRBJ2-2 TRBV9 ASSVKPRGTGELF
TRBJ2-3 TRBV5-1 ASSSQGREDTQY
TRBJ1-2 TRBV6-1 ASSELVGYT
TRBJ1-3 TRBV7-2 ASSLAWGLGNTIY
TRBJ2-2 TRBV5-1 ASSFGNTGELF
TRBJ1-1 TRBV12-5 ASSGEATEAF
TRBJ2-5 TRBV28 ASSDRLAGGKETQY
TRBJ1-2 TRBV19 ASSMSPRGIYGYT
TRBJ2-1 TRBV3-1/TRBV3-2 ASTLGRGYNEQF
TRBJ2-3 TRBV7-2 ASSLILAADTQY
TRBJ1-1 TRBV4-3 ASSQDLLIGQVGPF
TRBJ2-7 TRBV9 ASSVVASGGPYEQY
TRBJ2-7 TRBV5-8 ASSQGGGRGPN
TRBJ1-5 TRBV20-1 SASPGGTGINQPQH
TRBJ1-1 TRBV18 ASSPGRGGEAF
TRBJ2-7 TRBV7-2 ASRRTGGYEQY
TRBJ1-1 TRBV6-2/TRBV6-3 ASSYRGRTEAF
TRBJ2-7 TRBV6-6 ASSSAGLGTYEQY
TRBJ1-1 TRBV4-1 ASSPGQARGRSNTEAF